These T cell receptor beta chains were read from a single sample in a study of blood T cell repertoires in COVID-19. Profiled with immunoSEQ multiplex PCR; TCRdb holds only in-frame clones, not every one. The data contain about 670,000 clones, 70% to 90% of them singletons. Material: peripheral blood. These receptors were taken from a woman aged 18-35 years with acute or convalescent COVID-19. The CDR3 runs from the conserved cysteine through the conserved F or W.

CSVGRVGDTEAFF,TRBV29-1,TRBJ1-1
CASRLRGVNTEAFF,TRBV6-5,TRBJ1-1
CASSLAFGQGNSPLHF,TRBV18,TRBJ1-6
CASRLIATNEKLFF,TRBV27,TRBJ1-4
CASSLGGTGAYEQYF,TRBV13,TRBJ2-7
CASRPGLFNQPQHF,TRBV28,TRBJ1-5
CASSPPPGEGDTQYF,TRBV18,TRBJ2-3
CASSQDPAGDTQYF,TRBV3-1/TRBV3-2,TRBJ2-3
CASSYLAGGLDEQYF,TRBV27,TRBJ2-7
CASSLGELPYNEQFF,TRBV5-6,TRBJ2-1
CASSQSGQVVGETQYF,TRBV7-9,TRBJ2-5
CASSADTPDRVATQYF,TRBV6-1,TRBJ2-5
CASSPGASGGETQYF,TRBV3-1/TRBV3-2,TRBJ2-5
CAIKGSGAGVFF,TRBV10-3,TRBJ1-1
CASSSASQTGESGYTF,TRBV9,TRBJ1-2
CASSRSSGGLNTEAFF,TRBV19,TRBJ1-1
CATSDSHTMNTEAFF,TRBV24-1,TRBJ1-1
CATSMGHTNYGYTF,TRBV15,TRBJ1-2
CASSFRGGTEAFF,TRBV5-6,TRBJ1-1
CASSRRQGPSSYEQYF,TRBV4-2,TRBJ2-7
CASGVGTDNSPLHF,TRBV12-5,TRBJ1-6
CATSRPHGTGGVGYGYTF,TRBV15,TRBJ1-2
CACHGYLEGANYGYTF,TRBV30,TRBJ1-2
CASSLGATGTEAFF,TRBV7-3,TRBJ1-1
CASSNGGSTDTQYF,TRBV7-3,TRBJ2-3
CAWSRDDGWSGPLHF,TRBV30,TRBJ1-6
CASSLTTGGETGELFF,TRBV7-3,TRBJ2-2
CASSLEATASYGYTF,TRBV7-2,TRBJ1-2
CASRFAPRTEFYGYTF,TRBV5-1,TRBJ1-2
CASSHGDRVYEQYF,TRBV13,TRBJ2-7
CASSIGAGQPQHF,TRBV19,TRBJ1-5
CASSRTNTGELFF,TRBV19,TRBJ2-2